One sample yielded the 22 T cell receptor beta chains listed below, sequenced in a study of CD8+CD57+ T cells in acquired aplastic anemia. Genomic DNA acted as the template from which TCR beta VDJ combination and CDR3 sequence profiling were carried out. MiXCR, run by TCRdb on the reads, gives a single entry per CDR3 protein. The repertoire holds hundreds of thousands of distinct CDR3 sequences, about 56% seen once, with approximately 8% in the top ten. Material: sorted CD4+, CD8+, or CD8+CD57+ T cells (not recorded which) from PBMCs. These receptors originate from a human donor with severe aplastic anemia or a healthy control (not recorded which).

This sequence joins TRBV20-1 and TRBJ1-5, with a possible D match to TRBD1 (5 bases). CDR3 length equals 15 residues. Deletions cut 0 bases from V and 3 bases from J, with 12 bases between. From germline, CDR1 is DFQATT and CDR2 SNEGSKA (reference sequence). The CDR3 is CSAREAGWTNQPQHF. The CDR3, as DNA: TGCAGTGCTAGAGAAGCAGGGTGGACCAATCAGCCCCAGCATTTT.

This clonotype occurred many times. The rearrangement uses TRBV9 and TRBJ1-4, with 7 bases identical to TRBD1. Germline V gives CDR1 SGDLS, CDR2 YYNGEE. V trimming: 0 bases; J trimming: 9 bases; junction bases outside the gene matches: 11. CDR3 size: 16 residues. The CDR3 nucleotides are TGTGCCAGCAGCGTAGGGGGGGGACAGAAGGTTCAAAAACTGTTTTTT. This translates into CASSVGGGQKVQKLFF.

This clonotype occurred a few times. J is TRBJ1-1 and V is TRBV29-1, with 9 bases identical to TRBD1. CDR3 length equals 16 residues. V lost 6 bases to trimming and J lost 5 bases; unmatched junction nucleotides: 16. Germline lookup yields CDR1 SQVTM and CDR2 ANQGSEA. The CDR3 bases are TGCAGCGTCAACGGACAGGGGTCAACACGGATGACTGAAGCTTTCTTT. It specifies CSVNGQGSTRMTEAFF.

This CDR3 reads CSASRDGYTF. The DNA of the CDR3 is TGCAGTGCTAGCAGGGATGGCTACACCTTC. V and J are TRBV20-1 and TRBJ1-2; possibly TRBD1 for D (5 bases). Germline CDR1 DFQATT, CDR2 SNEGSKA (reference sequence). Trimming shortened V by 3 bases and J by 6 bases, and 5 bases separated the two germline ends. The length of the CDR3 is 10 residues.

This clonotype was picked up a small number of times. The chain has TRBV2 and TRBJ2-3; D possibly matches TRBD1 or TRBD2 (5 bases each). V gave up 3 bases and J gave up 2 bases, with 9 bases separating them. Germline V gene sequence: CDR1 SNHLY, CDR2 FYNNEI. CDR3 length: 14 residues. In DNA, the CDR3 is TGTGCCAGCAGTGAGGGGGATTACACAGATACGCAGTATTTT. Its protein is CASSEGDYTDTQYF.

The rearrangement joins TRBV10-1 to TRBJ2-5; tentatively, D is TRBD1 (6 bases). Germline CDR1 reads WNHNN; CDR2 reads SYGVQD (reference sequence). V was pared by 0 bases and J by 4 bases, with 9 bases between. This CDR3 has 14 residues. The CDR3 reads CASSESQGRETQYF. The DNA for the CDR3 is TGCGCCAGCAGTGAGTCGCAGGGGCGAGAGACCCAGTACTTC.

This clonotype was detected a few times. The chain combines TRBV7-6 with TRBJ1-6; unclear D gene. This CDR3 has 13 amino acids. CDR1 is SGHVS, CDR2 FNYEAQ, per germline. V dropped 4 bases and J dropped 11 bases, with 12 bases sitting between them. CDR3 residues: CASSSPTGAPLHF. The CDR3 nucleotides read TGTGCCAGCAGCTCACCCACCGGGGCACCCCTCCACTTT. The whole variable domain, remainder taken from reference TRBV7-6 and TRBJ1-6, is GAGVSQSPRYKVTKRGQDVALRCDPISGHVSLYWYRQALGQGPEFLTYFNYEAQQDKSGLPNDRFSAERPEGSISTLTIQRTEQRDSAMYRCASSSPTGAPLHFGNGTRLTVT.

This clonotype was observed once. V is TRBV12-3 or TRBV12-4 and J is TRBJ2-3; D unclear. The CDR3 has 13 residues. Trimming stripped 3 bases from V and 0 bases from J, with 4 bases between. This chain's CDR3 is CASSLSSTDTQYF. In DNA form, the CDR3 reads TGTGCCAGCAGTTTGTCTAGCACAGATACGCAGTATTTT.

The chain couples TRBV20-1 to TRBJ2-7; 7 bases agree with TRBD2. The junction had 7 bases not matched to a gene; V was cut back by 8 bases and J by 3 bases. Germline loops: CDR1 DFQATT, CDR2 SNEGSKA (reference sequence). The CDR3 length is 12 residues. CDR3 bases: TGCAGTTTGGGGGGGGACCTCTACGAGCAGTACTTC. It is translated as CSLGGDLYEQYF.

This rearrangement joins TRBV20-1 to TRBJ1-6, with D unclear. The CDR3 loop spans 14 amino acids. Germline V lookup: CDR1 DFQATT, CDR2 SNEGSKA (reference sequence). V lost 1 base and J lost 2, with 6 bases in between. This CDR3 is CSARGAAYNSPLHF. In DNA, the CDR3 is TGCAGTGCTAGAGGGGCAGCCTATAATTCACCCCTCCACTTT.

A remark on this clonotype: One junction end disagrees with the germline gene, perhaps due to a read error. V gene TRBV7-2 combines with J gene TRBJ1-1; the D gene is possibly TRBD1 (5 bases). Germline V CDR1 and CDR2: SGHTA, FQGNSA. This CDR3 is built from 15 residues. CDR3 DNA: TGTGCCAGCAGCTTAGTATCGGGGGGGGAATACGAGCAGCTCTTT. Protein: CASSLVSGGEYEQLF.

The chain uses TRBV5-4 and TRBJ2-7; D is ambiguous. The CDR3 loop spans 12 amino acids. The V and J ends lost 5 bases and 4 bases respectively, with 10 bases between them. Germline V CDR1 and CDR2: SGHNT, YYREEE (reference sequence). CDR3 sequence reads: CASRPGLYEQYF. In DNA, the CDR3 is TGTGCCAGCAGACCCGGGTTGTACGAGCAGTACTTC.

This chain's CDR3 is CSVLTHYGYTF. The CDR3 DNA follows: TGCAGCGTGTTAACACACTATGGCTACACCTTC. The rearrangement links TRBV29-1 to TRBJ1-2; no clear D. V was shortened by 6 bases and J by 3 bases, with 8 bases between the two germline ends. Germline CDR1 and CDR2: SQVTM and ANQGSEA. The CDR3 spans 11 residues.

This clonotype was counted a single time. The rearrangement joins TRBV7-9 to TRBJ2-7; 10 bases are shared with TRBD2. This CDR3 is 16 amino acids long. The germline V gene has CDR1 SEHNR and CDR2 FQNEAQ (reference sequence). With V trimmed by 4 bases and J by 2 bases, 8 bases remained unmatched. Here the CDR3 DNA reads TGTGCCAGCAGCTGGGATAGCGGGGGGAGCACCTACGAGCAGTACTTC. Encoded protein: CASSWDSGGSTYEQYF.

This clonotype was observed at least ten times. V and J are TRBV14 and TRBJ2-3; tentatively, D is TRBD2 (5 bases). Trimming took 0 bases from V and 13 from J, leaving 14 bases between them. Germline V lookup: CDR1 SGHDN, CDR2 FVKESK. The CDR3 has 13 amino acids. The CDR3 DNA sequence: TGTGCCAGCAGCCAAGATTGGGCTAGCTCCAAGTATTTT. Translation: CASSQDWASSKYF.

Regarding this clonotype: No conserved phenylalanine or tryptophan is present at the end of the CDR3, so a read error is the likely explanation. Because the CDR3's place on the DNA is in doubt, the DNA is left out and the CDR3 is given as listed by TCRdb. This chain connects TRBV20-1 to TRBJ2-1; TRBD2 was called by the table and not checked on the DNA. Germline values: CDR1 DFQATT, CDR2 SNEGSKA (reference sequence). The CDR3 length equals 10 residues, ends included. The CDR3 loop is CSATIFKRAS.

The rearrangement joins TRBV10-3 to TRBJ2-5; D gene unclear. Per germline, CDR1 ENHRY and CDR2 SYGVKD. The CDR3 loop spans 14 amino acids. Trimming stripped 0 bases from V and 1 base from J, with 6 bases between. Here the CDR3 DNA reads TGTGCCATCAGTGAGTCAAAGACCCAAGAGACCCAGTACTTC. Its protein product is CAISESKTQETQYF.

This sequence joins TRBV12-3 or TRBV12-4 and TRBJ1-4; D remains ambiguous. Trimming took off 1 base at V and 7 bases at J, with 10 bases between the two ends. The CDR3 covers 14 residues. The CDR3 sequence is CASSLGLSGEKLFF. As DNA, the CDR3 is TGTGCCAGCAGTTTAGGTCTGAGTGGTGAAAAACTGTTTTTT.

This chain uses TRBV10-3 with TRBJ2-5, with 8 bases fitting TRBD2. There are 15 residues in the CDR3. Per the germline V gene, CDR1 is ENHRY and CDR2 is SYGVKD. V lost 3 bases and J lost 4; bases outside the gene matches: 7. CDR3 nucleotide sequence: TGTGCCATCAGTGACTCGGGGGGGCGGTCAGAGACCCAGTACTTC. Amino acids: CAISDSGGRSETQYF.

The chain employs TRBV2 and TRBJ2-7, with a weak D call TRBD2 (5 bases). CDR1 is SNHLY and CDR2 is FYNNEI in the germline V gene. Trimming pared 1 base from V and 3 bases from J, leaving 7 bases between. The CDR3 spans 13 residues. The CDR3 nucleotides read TGTGCCAGCAGTGAAGAGGGAGACTACGAGCAGTACTTC. Amino acids: CASSEEGDYEQYF.

This clonotype was picked up many times. V gene TRBV25-1 combines with J gene TRBJ2-2, with TRBD2 identical over 15 bases. Germline V gene sequence: CDR1 MGHDK, CDR2 SYGVNS. The CDR3 totals 18 residues. V lost 4 bases to trimming and J lost 5 bases; unmatched junction nucleotides: 8. The CDR3 spells CASSGGTSGGPLTGELFF. The CDR3 coding sequence is TGTGCCAGCAGTGGCGGGACTAGCGGGGGGCCGTTGACCGGGGAGCTGTTTTTT. Supplemented by reference TRBV25-1 and TRBJ2-2, the full variable domain reads EADIYQTPRYLVIGTGKKITLECSQTMGHDKMYWYQQDPGMELHLIHYSYGVNSTEKGDLSSESTVSRIRTEHFPLTLESARPSHTSQYLCASSGGTSGGPLTGELFFGEGSRLTVL.

This clonotype was found once. The rearrangement uses TRBV30 and TRBJ2-7; a possible D gene is TRBD1 (6 bases). This CDR3 has 11 amino acids. Trimming cost V 5 bases and J 3 bases, with 8 bases left between them. The germline V gene encodes CDR1 GTSNPN and CDR2 SVGIG (reference sequence). The CDR3 spells CAWLQGYEQYF. The CDR3 bases are TGTGCCTGGCTACAGGGCTACGAGCAGTACTTC.